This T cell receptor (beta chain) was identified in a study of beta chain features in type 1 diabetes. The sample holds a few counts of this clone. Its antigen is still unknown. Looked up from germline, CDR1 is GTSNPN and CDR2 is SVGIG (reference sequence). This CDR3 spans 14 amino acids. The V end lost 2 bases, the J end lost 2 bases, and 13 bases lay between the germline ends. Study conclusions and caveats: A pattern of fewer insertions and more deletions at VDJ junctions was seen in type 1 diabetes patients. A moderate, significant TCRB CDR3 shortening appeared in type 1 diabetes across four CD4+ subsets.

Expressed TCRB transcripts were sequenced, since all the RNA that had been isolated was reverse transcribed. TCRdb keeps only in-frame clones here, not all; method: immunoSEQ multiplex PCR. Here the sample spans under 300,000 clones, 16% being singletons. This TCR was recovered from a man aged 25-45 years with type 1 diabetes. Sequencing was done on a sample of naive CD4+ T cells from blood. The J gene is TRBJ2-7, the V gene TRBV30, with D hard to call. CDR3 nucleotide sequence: TGTGCCTGGAGTCCAAAGGGTGCCCCCTACGAGCAGTACTTC. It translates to CAWSPKGAPYEQYF.